Below, 9 T cell receptor beta chains from the same sample are listed, as sequenced in a study of T cell repertoires in cytomegalovirus infection. Antigens of these TCRs are unknown. TCRdb recomputed calls from the reads with MiXCR, one row per CDR3 protein. Among a few hundred thousand distinct CDR3 sequences listed, 40% were seen once. The sequences come from cultured PBMCs, collected from culture after CMV antigen stimulation. These receptors were collected from a human donor in good health (CMV status not recorded). Some clones in this sample may be carry-over from other donors' samples.

This chain joins TRBV5-4 and TRBJ1-1; the match to TRBD1 covers 10 bases. CDR1 is SGHNT, CDR2 YYREEE, per germline (reference sequence). The CDR3 is 14 residues long. J was trimmed by 2 bases and V by 4 bases; bases with no gene match: 2. CDR3 sequence (DNA): TGTGCCAGCAGCGGGGACAGGGGAAACACTGAAGCTTTCTTT. It yields the protein CASSGDRGNTEAFF.

Only one count was recorded for this clonotype. V is TRBV5-1 and J is TRBJ1-3, with a possible D match to TRBD1 (6 bases). The CDR3 runs 15 residues. V shed 4 bases and J shed 0 bases, with 11 bases lying between them. Germline V gene data show CDR1 as SGHRS and CDR2 as YFSETQ. The CDR3 protein is CASSEGTPSGNTIYF. DNA of the CDR3: TGCGCCAGCAGCGAAGGGACACCCTCTGGAAACACCATATATTTT.

The V and J genes are TRBV20-1 and TRBJ1-5; D not certain. CDR3 size: 15 residues. The V end lost 1 base, the J end lost 1 base, and 11 bases lay between the germline ends. CDR1 and CDR2 (germline): DFQATT, SNEGSKA (reference sequence). DNA of the CDR3: TGCAGTGCTAGAGTTGGTACGGGGAGCAATCAGCCCCAGCATTTT. Protein sequence: CSARVGTGSNQPQHF.

The V call is TRBV27, the J call TRBJ2-7; TRBD1 matches 10 bases. The CDR3 sequence is 14 residues long. Losses at the gene ends were 5 bases for V and 5 bases for J; bases not matched to a gene: 6. The germline CDR1 and CDR2 sequences are MNHEY and SMNVEV (reference sequence). The CDR3 region has the DNA TGTGCCAGCAGTGTGACCGGGACAGGGGACGAGCAGTACTTC. Encoded protein: CASSVTGTGDEQYF.

This chain uses TRBV20-1 with TRBJ2-3; TRBD2 is a possible D gene (6 bases). CDR3 length: 14 residues. The V end was cut by 1 base, the J end by 5 bases, with 13 bases between. Germline CDR1 reads DFQATT; CDR2 reads SNEGSKA (reference sequence). The CDR3 is CSARVRRARDTQYF. CDR3 nucleotides: TGCAGTGCTAGAGTGAGGAGGGCAAGAGATACGCAGTATTTT.

This chain connects TRBV7-8 to TRBJ2-7; TRBD1 aligns across 9 bases. V trimming: 3 bases; J trimming: 1 base; junction bases outside the gene matches: 19. Germline loops: CDR1 SGHVS, CDR2 FQNEAQ. The CDR3 loop spans 20 amino acids. The CDR3 protein is CASSFFPGDRVFRDSYEQYF. Here the CDR3 DNA reads TGTGCCAGCAGCTTCTTCCCGGGGGACAGGGTTTTTCGGGATTCCTACGAGCAGTACTTC.

The rearrangement uses TRBV20-1 and TRBJ2-3; no firm D call. This CDR3 contains 14 residues. Germline CDR1 and CDR2: DFQATT and SNEGSKA (reference sequence). V was shortened by 0 bases and J by 5 bases, with 12 bases between the two germline ends. CDR3 coding DNA: TGCAGTGCTAGAGATCCCCGCCTAGAAGATACGCAGTATTTT. Translated, it gives CSARDPRLEDTQYF.

In this sample, this clonotype turned up once. The chain carries TRBV12-3 or TRBV12-4 and TRBJ1-2; 7 bases fit TRBD1. Unmatched junction bases numbered 9, after V lost 6 bases and J lost 8 bases. The CDR3 totals 13 residues. The CDR3 DNA reads as TGTGCCAGCAGCCTTAATACAGGGGAAGGCTACACCTTC. Translation: CASSLNTGEGYTF.

V gene TRBV7-2 combines with J gene TRBJ2-7, with TRBD1 matching over 7 bases. Germline V lookup: CDR1 SGHTA, CDR2 FQGNSA. CDR3 length: 13 amino acids. The ends lost 4 bases at V and 6 bases at J; junction bases unmatched: 6. CDR3 amino acids: CASSSTPGGEQYF. In DNA, the CDR3 is TGTGCCAGCAGCTCTACCCCAGGGGGCGAGCAGTACTTC.